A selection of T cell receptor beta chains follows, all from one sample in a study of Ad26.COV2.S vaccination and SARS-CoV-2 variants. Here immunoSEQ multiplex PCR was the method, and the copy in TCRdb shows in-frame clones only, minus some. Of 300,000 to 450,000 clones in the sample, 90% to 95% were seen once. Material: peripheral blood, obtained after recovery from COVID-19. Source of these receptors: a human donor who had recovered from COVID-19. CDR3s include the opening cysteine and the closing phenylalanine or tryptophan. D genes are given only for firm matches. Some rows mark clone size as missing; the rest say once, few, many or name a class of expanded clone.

CASKTGPFEAFF,TGTGCCAGCAAAACAGGGCCATTTGAAGCTTTCTTT,TRBV27,-,TRBJ1-1,-
CASSSRQGNYGYTF,TGTGCCAGCAGCTCACGACAGGGGAACTATGGCTACACCTTC,TRBV14,TRBD1,TRBJ1-2,-
CATSRARLLSGNTIYF,TGTGCCACCAGCAGAGCACGACTTCTCTCTGGAAACACCATATATTTT,TRBV15,-,TRBJ1-3,-
CASSFGGSNQPQHF,TGTGCCAGCAGTTTTGGGGGGAGCAATCAGCCCCAGCATTTT,TRBV27,-,TRBJ1-5,-
CASSSDRVSPLHF,TGTGCCAGCAGTTCTGACAGGGTCTCACCCCTCCACTTT,TRBV6-2/TRBV6-3,TRBD1,TRBJ1-6,-
CASSLFGGLTNTGELFF,TGTGCCAGCAGCTTGTTCGGGGGGCTTACGAACACCGGGGAGCTGTTTTTT,TRBV7-3,-,TRBJ2-2,-
CASSEVMGQATYSNQPQHF,TGTGCCAGCAGTGAAGTTATGGGCCAGGCGACATATAGCAATCAGCCCCAGCATTTT,TRBV6-1,-,TRBJ1-5,many
CASSVRDSENYGYTF,TGTGCCAGCAGCGTAAGGGACAGTGAAAACTATGGCTACACCTTC,TRBV9,TRBD1,TRBJ1-2,-
CATSDYRDREAQFF,TGTGCCACCAGTGATTACCGGGACAGGGAGGCGCAGTTCTTC,TRBV24-1,TRBD1,TRBJ2-1,-
CASRVGGPVEQYF,TGTGCCAGCAGAGTGGGGGGGCCGGTTGAGCAGTACTTC,TRBV2,-,TRBJ2-7,-
CASSPTRRGGNSKETQYF,TGTGCCAGCAGCCCAACTAGGCGCGGGGGGAACTCTAAAGAGACCCAGTACTTC,TRBV9,TRBD2,TRBJ2-5,-
CASSYGAEAFF,TGTGCCAGCAGTTACGGGGCTGAAGCTTTCTTT,TRBV6-2/TRBV6-3,-,TRBJ1-1,-
CAIRGGNTYNSPLHF,TGTGCCATCAGAGGGGGGAACACCTATAATTCACCCCTCCACTTT,TRBV10-3,-,TRBJ1-6,-
CASSLTAGEAGELFF,TGCGCCAGCAGCTTGACAGCGGGGGAGGCCGGGGAGCTGTTTTTT,TRBV5-1,TRBD2,TRBJ2-2,-
CASSEASTPLHF,TGTGCCAGCAGTGAAGCGTCAACACCCCTCCACTTT,TRBV6-1,-,TRBJ1-6,-
CASSFRASGGADFF,TGTGCCAGCAGCTTTAGGGCTAGCGGGGGGGCCGACTTCTTC,TRBV7-2,TRBD2,TRBJ2-1,-
CASSQGSGWDTQYF,TGCGCCAGCAGCCAAGGGTCCGGTTGGGATACGCAGTATTTT,TRBV4-1,-,TRBJ2-3,-
CASNGGYNEQFF,TGTGCCAGTAACGGGGGGTACAATGAGCAGTTCTTC,TRBV19,TRBD2,TRBJ2-1,-
CASSFQGADGYTF,TGTGCCAGCAGCTTCCAGGGGGCTGACGGCTACACCTTC,TRBV3-1/TRBV3-2,TRBD1,TRBJ1-2,-
CASTGTGGNKYGYTF,TGTGCCAGCACCGGGACAGGGGGAAATAAATATGGCTACACCTTC,TRBV7-2,TRBD1,TRBJ1-2,-
CASSLSSNEQFF,TGCGCCAGCAGCTTGAGCTCCAATGAGCAGTTCTTC,TRBV5-1,-,TRBJ2-1,-
CASSPGGGEQYF,TGTGCCAGTAGTCCAGGGGGCGGCGAGCAGTACTTC,TRBV19,TRBD1,TRBJ2-7,few
CASSLGQGKRDIQYF,TGTGCCAGCAGCTTAGGTCAGGGGAAGAGGGACATTCAGTACTTC,TRBV7-6,-,TRBJ2-4,-
CASSEGGGTRLPEAFF,TGTGCCAGCAGTGAAGGTGGGGGGACCAGACTTCCTGAAGCTTTCTTT,TRBV6-1,-,TRBJ1-1,few
CASSLGSIGAGSYEQYF,TGCGCCAGCAGCTTGGGCTCTATCGGGGCTGGTAGTTACGAGCAGTACTTC,TRBV5-1,-,TRBJ2-7,-
CARRVIRDREGNTIYF,TGTGCCAGACGCGTAATTCGGGACAGGGAGGGAAACACCATATATTTT,TRBV2,TRBD1,TRBJ1-3,-
CASSRSDRASQPQHF,TGTGCCAGCAGTAGATCGGACAGGGCTTCTCAGCCCCAGCATTTT,TRBV6-5,TRBD1,TRBJ1-5,-
CASSGAGQVRGEAFF,TGTGCCAGCTCGGGGGCAGGACAAGTTCGAGGGGAAGCTTTCTTT,TRBV2,-,TRBJ1-1,once
CASTDPGRGFGYTF,TGTGCCAGCACCGATCCCGGCCGGGGCTTTGGCTACACCTTC,TRBV7-9,-,TRBJ1-2,-
CSVEGWRGRLDTEAFF,TGCAGCGTTGAAGGGTGGAGGGGGCGGTTAGACACTGAAGCTTTCTTT,TRBV29-1,TRBD1,TRBJ1-1,-
CASSGGKTTQYF,TGTGCCAGCAGCGGGGGGAAAACGACCCAGTACTTC,TRBV9,-,TRBJ2-5,-
CASNIDEQYF,TGCGCCAGCAATATTGACGAGCAGTACTTC,TRBV10-2,-,TRBJ2-7,-
CASSGGGAGERNTIYF,TGTGCCAGCAGTGGTGGGGGGGCTGGGGAAAGAAACACCATATATTTT,TRBV2,-,TRBJ1-3,-